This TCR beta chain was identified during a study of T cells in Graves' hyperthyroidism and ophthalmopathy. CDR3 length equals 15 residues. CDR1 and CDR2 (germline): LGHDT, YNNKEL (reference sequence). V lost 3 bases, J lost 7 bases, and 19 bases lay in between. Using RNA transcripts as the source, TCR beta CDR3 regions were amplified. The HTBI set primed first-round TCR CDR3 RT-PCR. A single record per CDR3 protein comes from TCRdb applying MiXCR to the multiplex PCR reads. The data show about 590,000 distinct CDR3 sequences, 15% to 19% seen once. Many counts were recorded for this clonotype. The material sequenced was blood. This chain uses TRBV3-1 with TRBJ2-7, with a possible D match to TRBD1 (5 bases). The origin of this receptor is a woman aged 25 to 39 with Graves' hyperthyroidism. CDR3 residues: CASSQKLDVQGEQYF. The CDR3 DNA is TGTGCCAGCAGCCAGAAACTGGACGTGCAGGGAGAGCAGTACTTC.